These T cell receptor beta chains were read from a single sample in a study of blood T cell repertoires in COVID-19. Produced via immunoSEQ multiplex PCR; TCRdb's table is partial and in-frame only. Of roughly 100,000 clones in the sample, around four fifths were seen once. Material for sequencing was peripheral blood. The receptor source for this set is a man aged 60 to 69 with acute or convalescent COVID-19. Each CDR3 is given with its conserved first and last residue. The order of the fields is J gene, D gene, V gene, clone size, CDR3 DNA, CDR3 protein. The D gene is left open where the match is weak. Only some rows state a clone size, as once, few, many or a class for expanded clones.

TRBJ1-1,.,TRBV5-5,few,TGTGCCAGCAGCTCGGAGATACAGGCTTGGGCTGAAGCTTTCTTT,CASSSEIQAWAEAFF
TRBJ1-4,.,TRBV7-9,.,TGTGCCAGCAGCTACGCCGAGGGCGAGTATGTGTTGCGTGAAAAACTGTTTTTT,CASSYAEGEYVLREKLFF
TRBJ2-5,TRBD1,TRBV19,.,TGTGCCAGTAGTAACAGGGGGCGGGGAGAGACCCAGTACTTC,CASSNRGRGETQYF
TRBJ2-3,.,TRBV24-1,once,TGTGCCACCAGTGATCTGGCAGGGGAAGGGTCCTTTACAGATACGCAGTATTTT,CATSDLAGEGSFTDTQYF
TRBJ2-3,TRBD2,TRBV7-9,few,TGTGCCAGCGTGAAAGGCCAGCGGGGCTATACAGATACGCAGTATTTT,CASVKGQRGYTDTQYF
TRBJ2-3,TRBD1,TRBV9,.,TGTGCCAGCAGCCCTATCGGGACAGCCTTAGATACGCAGTATTTT,CASSPIGTALDTQYF
TRBJ2-2,TRBD2,TRBV24-1,.,TGTGCCACCGGCCTCGGGAGGGGCAACACCGGGGAGCTGTTTTTT,CATGLGRGNTGELFF
TRBJ1-1,.,TRBV18,.,TGTGCCAGCTCACCTGCCGTTTCAGGTTCAGCTTTCTTT,CASSPAVSGSAFF
TRBJ1-1,TRBD1,TRBV10-3,.,TGTGCCTCGCGAAGGACAGGGCTAAACTCTGAAGCTTTCTTT,CASRRTGLNSEAFF
TRBJ2-7,TRBD1,TRBV28,few,TGTGCCAGCAGTTTGACAGGGTACGAGCAGTACTTC,CASSLTGYEQYF
TRBJ2-5,.,TRBV20-1,.,TGCAGTGCTAGTTACACAGGCCTCCGGGAGACCCAGTACTTC,CSASYTGLRETQYF
TRBJ2-1,TRBD2,TRBV7-6,.,TGTGCCAGCAGCTTAGGGGCCCGGAGTCTTGCCAGCGGGAGCTACAATGAGCAGTTCTTC,CASSLGARSLASGSYNEQFF
TRBJ2-2,TRBD2,TRBV7-9,.,TGTGCCAGCAGCCTAAAAGGGGGACTAGCGGTAGACAACACCGGGGAGCTGTTTTTT,CASSLKGGLAVDNTGELFF
TRBJ2-4,.,TRBV5-1,.,TGCGCCAGCGCCCAGGCGTTAGCCAAAAACATTCAGTACTTC,CASAQALAKNIQYF
TRBJ2-7,TRBD2,TRBV3-1/TRBV3-2,few,TGTGCCAGCAGCCAAGATTGGACTAGGGACGAGCAGTACTTC,CASSQDWTRDEQYF
TRBJ2-5,TRBD1,TRBV18,.,TGTGCCAGCTCGCCCGGGACAGACTTACAAGAGACCCAGTACTTC,CASSPGTDLQETQYF
TRBJ2-5,TRBD2,TRBV3-1/TRBV3-2,.,TGTGCCAGCAGCCACATGACTAGCGGGGGGCGAGAGACCCAGTACTTC,CASSHMTSGGRETQYF
TRBJ1-2,.,TRBV11-3,.,TGTGCCAGCAGCGGAGCAGATCCGGGATTAAACTATGGCTACACCTTC,CASSGADPGLNYGYTF